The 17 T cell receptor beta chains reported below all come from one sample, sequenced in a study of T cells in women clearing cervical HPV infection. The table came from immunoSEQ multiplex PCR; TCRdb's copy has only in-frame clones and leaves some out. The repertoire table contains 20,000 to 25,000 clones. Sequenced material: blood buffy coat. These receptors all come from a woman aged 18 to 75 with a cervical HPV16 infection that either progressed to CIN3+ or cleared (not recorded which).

This CDR3 is CASSDGQGGHTEAFF. CDR3 DNA, as far as it was read: TGTGCCAGCAGCGACGGACAGGGGGGGCACACTGAA. The rearrangement links TRBV5-4 to TRBJ1-1, with TRBD1 matching 10 bases. The read ends 3 residues before the CDR3 terminus; that terminus is restored from the germline J gene. Germline CDR1 is SGHNT and CDR2 is YYREEE (reference sequence). The CDR3 spans 15 residues. V lost 4 bases to trimming and J lost 3 bases; unmatched junction nucleotides: 6.

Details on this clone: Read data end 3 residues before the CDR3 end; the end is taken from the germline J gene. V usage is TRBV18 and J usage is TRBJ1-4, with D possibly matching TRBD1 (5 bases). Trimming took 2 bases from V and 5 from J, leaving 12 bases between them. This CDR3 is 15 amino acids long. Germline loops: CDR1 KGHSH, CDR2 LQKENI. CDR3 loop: CASSPTTVPNEKLFF. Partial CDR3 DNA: TGTGCCAGCTCACCAACGACAGTTCCGAATGAAAAA.

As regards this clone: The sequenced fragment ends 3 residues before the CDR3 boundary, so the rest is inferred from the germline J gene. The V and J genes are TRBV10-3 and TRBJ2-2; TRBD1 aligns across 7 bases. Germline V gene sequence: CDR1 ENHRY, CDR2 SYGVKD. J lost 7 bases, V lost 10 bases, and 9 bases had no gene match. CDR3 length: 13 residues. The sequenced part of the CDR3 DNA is TGTGCCACCAGAGGGCAGGGGGTCGGGGAG. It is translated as CATRGQGVGE. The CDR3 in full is CATRGQGVGELFF.

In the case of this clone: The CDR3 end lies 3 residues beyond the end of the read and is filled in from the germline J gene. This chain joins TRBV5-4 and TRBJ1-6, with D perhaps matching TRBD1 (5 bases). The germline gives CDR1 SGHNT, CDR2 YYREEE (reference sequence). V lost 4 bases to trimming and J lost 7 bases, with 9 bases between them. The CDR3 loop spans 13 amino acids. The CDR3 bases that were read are TGTGCCAGCAGCCGGCAGGGAAATTCACCC. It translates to CASSRQGNSP. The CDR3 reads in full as CASSRQGNSPLHF.

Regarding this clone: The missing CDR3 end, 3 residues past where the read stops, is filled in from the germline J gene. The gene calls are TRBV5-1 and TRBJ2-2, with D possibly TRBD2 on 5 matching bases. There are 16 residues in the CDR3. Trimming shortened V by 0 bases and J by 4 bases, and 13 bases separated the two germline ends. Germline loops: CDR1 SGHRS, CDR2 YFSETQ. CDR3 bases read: TGCGCCAGCAGCTTGGTGGTAGCCCGGGGCACCGGGGAG. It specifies CASSLVVARGTGE. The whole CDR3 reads CASSLVVARGTGELFF.

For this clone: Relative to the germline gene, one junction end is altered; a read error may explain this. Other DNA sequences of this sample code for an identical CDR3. The covered CDR3 bases are TGTGCCTGGAGGTCACTCCCCGGGGGGCTCGCTGGAAACACG. As protein: CAWRSLPGGLAGNT. The CDR3 reads in full as CAWRSLPGGLAGNTIYF. This chain links TRBV30 with TRBJ1-3; tentatively, D is TRBD1 (6 bases). The read ends 3 residues early relative to the CDR3; the germline J gene fills the gap. The CDR3 is 17 amino acids. The germline CDR1 and CDR2 sequences are GTSNPN and SVGIG (reference sequence). Complete variable domain (other parts from reference TRBV30 and TRBJ1-3): SQTIHQWPATLVQPVGSPLSLECTVEGTSNPNLYWYRQAAGRGLQLLFYSVGIGQISSEVPQNLSASRPQDRQFILSSKKLLLSDSGFYLCAWRSLPGGLAGNTIYFGEGSWLTVV.

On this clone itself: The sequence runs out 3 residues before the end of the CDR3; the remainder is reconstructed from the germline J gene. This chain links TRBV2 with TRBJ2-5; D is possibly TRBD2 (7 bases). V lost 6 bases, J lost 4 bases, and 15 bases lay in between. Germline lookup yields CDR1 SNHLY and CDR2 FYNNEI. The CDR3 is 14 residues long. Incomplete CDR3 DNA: TGTGCCAGCAGGGGGGGGGCTAATAGAGAGACC. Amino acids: CASRGGANRET. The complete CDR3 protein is CASRGGANRETQYF.

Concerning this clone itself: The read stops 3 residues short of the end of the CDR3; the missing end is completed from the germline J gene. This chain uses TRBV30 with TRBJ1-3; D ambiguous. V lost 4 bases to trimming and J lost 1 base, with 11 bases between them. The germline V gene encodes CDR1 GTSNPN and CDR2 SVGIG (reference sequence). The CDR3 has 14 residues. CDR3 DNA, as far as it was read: TGTGCCTGGACCAGGCTTATGTCTGGAAACACC. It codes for CAWTRLMSGNT. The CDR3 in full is CAWTRLMSGNTIYF.

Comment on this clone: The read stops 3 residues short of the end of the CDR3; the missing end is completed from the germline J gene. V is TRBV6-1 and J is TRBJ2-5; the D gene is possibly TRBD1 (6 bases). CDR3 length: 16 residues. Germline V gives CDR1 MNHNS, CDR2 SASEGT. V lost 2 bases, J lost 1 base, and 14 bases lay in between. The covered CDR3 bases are TGTGCCAGCAGTGAATGGGTGGGGACACCCCAAGAGACC. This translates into CASSEWVGTPQET. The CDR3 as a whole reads CASSEWVGTPQETQYF.

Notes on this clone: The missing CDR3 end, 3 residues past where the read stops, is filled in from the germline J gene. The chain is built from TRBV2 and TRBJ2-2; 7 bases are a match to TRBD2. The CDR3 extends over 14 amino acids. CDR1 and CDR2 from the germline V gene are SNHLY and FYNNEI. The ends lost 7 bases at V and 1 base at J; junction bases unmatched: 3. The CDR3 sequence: CASNPGGNTGELFF. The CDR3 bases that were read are TGTGCCAGCAATCCGGGGGGGAACACCGGGGAG.

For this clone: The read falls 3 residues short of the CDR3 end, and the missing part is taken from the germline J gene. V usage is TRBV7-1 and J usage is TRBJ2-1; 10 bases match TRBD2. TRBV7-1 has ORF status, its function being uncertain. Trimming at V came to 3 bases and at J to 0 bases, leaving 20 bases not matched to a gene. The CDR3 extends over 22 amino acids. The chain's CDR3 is CASSSSGGWASGSPSSYNEQFF. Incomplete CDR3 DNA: TGTGCCAGCAGCTCGTCCGGGGGCTGGGCTAGCGGGAGCCCCAGCTCCTACAATGAG.

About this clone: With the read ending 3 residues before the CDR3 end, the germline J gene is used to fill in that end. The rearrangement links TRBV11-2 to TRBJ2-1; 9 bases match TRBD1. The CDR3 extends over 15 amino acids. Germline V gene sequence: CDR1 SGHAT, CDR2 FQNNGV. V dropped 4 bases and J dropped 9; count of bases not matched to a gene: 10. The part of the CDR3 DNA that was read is TGTGCCAGCAGCTGGTCTGGACAGGGGACTGGTGAG. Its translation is CASSWSGQGTGE. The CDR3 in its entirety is CASSWSGQGTGEQFF.

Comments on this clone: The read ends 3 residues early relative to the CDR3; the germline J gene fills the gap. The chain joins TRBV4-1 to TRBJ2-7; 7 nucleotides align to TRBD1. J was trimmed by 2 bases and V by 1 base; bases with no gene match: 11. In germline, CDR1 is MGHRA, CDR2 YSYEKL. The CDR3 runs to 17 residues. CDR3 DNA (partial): TGCGCCAGCAGCCAAGCGTATTCCGGACAGGCAACCTACGAG. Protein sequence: CASSQAYSGQATYE. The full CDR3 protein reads CASSQAYSGQATYEQYF.

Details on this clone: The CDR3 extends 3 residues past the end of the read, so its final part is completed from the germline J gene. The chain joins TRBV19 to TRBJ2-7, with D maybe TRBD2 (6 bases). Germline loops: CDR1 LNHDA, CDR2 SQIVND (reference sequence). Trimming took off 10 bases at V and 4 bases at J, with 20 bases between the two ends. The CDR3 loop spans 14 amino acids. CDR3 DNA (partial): TGTGCCACTAAAGGGGACTTCCCTCCTTACGAG. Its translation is CATKGDFPPYE. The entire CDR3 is CATKGDFPPYEQYF.

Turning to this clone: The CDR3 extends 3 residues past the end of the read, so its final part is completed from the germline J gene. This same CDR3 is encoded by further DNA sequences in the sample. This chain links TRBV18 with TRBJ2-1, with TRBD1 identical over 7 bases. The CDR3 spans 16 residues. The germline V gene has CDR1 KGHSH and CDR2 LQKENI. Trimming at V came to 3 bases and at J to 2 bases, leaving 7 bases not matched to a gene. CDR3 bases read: TGTGCCAGCTCACCCCGGCTACAGGGGACCTACAATGAG. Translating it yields CASSPRLQGTYNE. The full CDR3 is CASSPRLQGTYNEQFF.

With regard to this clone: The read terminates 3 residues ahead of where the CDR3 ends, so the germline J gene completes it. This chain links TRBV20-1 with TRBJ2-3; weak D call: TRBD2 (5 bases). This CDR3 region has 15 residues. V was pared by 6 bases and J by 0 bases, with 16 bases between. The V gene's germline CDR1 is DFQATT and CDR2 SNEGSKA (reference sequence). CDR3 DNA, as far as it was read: TGCAGTGCCCCCACACAGACTACTAGCACAGATACG. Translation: CSAPTQTTSTDT. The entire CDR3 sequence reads CSAPTQTTSTDTQYF.

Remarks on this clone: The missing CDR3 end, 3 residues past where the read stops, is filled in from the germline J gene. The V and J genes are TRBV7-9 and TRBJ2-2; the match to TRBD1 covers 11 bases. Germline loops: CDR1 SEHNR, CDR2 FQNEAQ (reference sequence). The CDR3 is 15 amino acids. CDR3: CASSPTGTGGEKLFF. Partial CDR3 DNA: TGTGCCAGCAGCCCGACCGGGACAGGGGGAGAAAAG. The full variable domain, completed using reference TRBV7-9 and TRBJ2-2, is DTGVSQNPRHKITKRGQNVTFRCDPISEHNRLYWYRQTLGQGPEFLTYFQNEAQLEKSRLLSDRFSAERPKGSFSTLEIQRTEQGDSAMYLCASSPTGTGGEKLFFGEGSRLTVL.